The T cell receptor beta chain under discussion was sequenced for a study of blood T cell repertoires in COVID-19. At the level of the study: Specimens from acute and convalescent COVID-19 originated in the United States, Italy and Spain.

Sequencing was performed with immunoSEQ multiplex PCR; in TCRdb, only in-frame clones are kept and a portion is missing. This table has over 400,000 clones, approximately 86% appearing once. The ends were cut back, 3 bases at V and 4 bases at J, with 15 bases in the middle. The CDR3 spans 15 residues. Germline CDR1 and CDR2: SNHLY and FYNNEI. The study recruited people aged roughly 18 to 100 years across 24 US areas. The V gene is TRBV2, the J gene TRBJ1-2, with D maybe TRBD1 (6 bases). The origin of this receptor is a woman between 55 and 75 years old who had recovered from COVID-19. Specimen: PBMCs or T cells enriched from blood (not recorded which). CDR3 region: CASSDKGRGSYGYTF. The CDR3 DNA sequence: TGTGCCAGCAGTGATAAGGGCAGGGGCAGCTATGGCTACACCTTC.